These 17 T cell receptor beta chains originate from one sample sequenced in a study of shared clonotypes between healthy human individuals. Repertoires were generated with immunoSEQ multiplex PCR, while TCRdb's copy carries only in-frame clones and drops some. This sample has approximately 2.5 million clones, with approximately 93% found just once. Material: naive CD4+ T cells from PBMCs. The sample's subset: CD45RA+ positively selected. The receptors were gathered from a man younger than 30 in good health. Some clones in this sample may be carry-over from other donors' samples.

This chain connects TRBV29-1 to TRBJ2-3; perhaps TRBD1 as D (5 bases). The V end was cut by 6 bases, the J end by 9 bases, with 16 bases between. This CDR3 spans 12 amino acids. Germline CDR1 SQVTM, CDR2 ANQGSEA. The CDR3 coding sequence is TGCAGCGTGGGTTCCGACAGACGAACGCAGTATTTT. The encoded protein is CSVGSDRRTQYF.

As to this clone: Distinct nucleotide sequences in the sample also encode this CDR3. CDR3 residues: CASSRGGGETQYF. In nucleotides, the CDR3 is TGTGCCAGCAGCCGGGGCGGGGGAGAGACCCAGTACTTC. The chain links TRBV28 to TRBJ2-5, with 7 nucleotides matching TRBD2. Germline values: CDR1 MDHEN, CDR2 SYDVKM. This CDR3 has 13 residues. V shed 6 bases, J shed 4 bases, and the junction held 5 bases outside the gene matches. The whole variable domain, filled in from reference TRBV28 and TRBJ2-5, reads DVKVTQSSRYLVKRTGEKVFLECVQDMDHENMFWYRQDPGLGLRLIYFSYDVKMKEKGDIPEGYSVSREKKERFSLILESASTNQTSMYLCASSRGGGETQYFGPGTRLLVL.

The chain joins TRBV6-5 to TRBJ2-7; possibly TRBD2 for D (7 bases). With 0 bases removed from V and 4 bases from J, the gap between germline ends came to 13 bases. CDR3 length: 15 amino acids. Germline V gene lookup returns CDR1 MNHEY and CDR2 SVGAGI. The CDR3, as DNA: TGTGCCAGCAGTTACTCGGGAAGGGGGGGGTACGAGCAGTACTTC. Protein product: CASSYSGRGGYEQYF.

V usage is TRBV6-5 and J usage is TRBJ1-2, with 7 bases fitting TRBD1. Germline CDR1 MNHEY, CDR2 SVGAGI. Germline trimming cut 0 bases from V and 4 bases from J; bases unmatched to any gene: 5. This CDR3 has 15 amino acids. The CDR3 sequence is CASSYSRGQIYGYTF. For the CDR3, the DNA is TGTGCCAGCAGTTACTCGAGGGGACAGATCTATGGCTACACCTTC.

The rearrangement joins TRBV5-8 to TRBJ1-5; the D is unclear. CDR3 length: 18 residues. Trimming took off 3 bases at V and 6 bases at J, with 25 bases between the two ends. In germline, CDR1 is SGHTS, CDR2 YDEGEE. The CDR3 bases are TGTGCCAGCAGCTCCAGGCTAGGACGGGCTAGATTGTCTCAGCCCCAGCATTTT. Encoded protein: CASSSRLGRARLSQPQHF.

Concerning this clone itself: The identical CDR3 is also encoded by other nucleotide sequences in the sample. CDR3 bases: TGTGCCAGCAGCGTAGGGAGCGGGCCCACCTACGAGCAGTACTTC. Residues: CASSVGSGPTYEQYF. The gene calls are TRBV9 and TRBJ2-7, with D perhaps TRBD2 (6 bases). The V and J ends lost 0 bases and 2 bases respectively, with 12 bases between them. Looked up from germline, CDR1 is SGDLS and CDR2 is YYNGEE. This CDR3 is built from 15 residues.

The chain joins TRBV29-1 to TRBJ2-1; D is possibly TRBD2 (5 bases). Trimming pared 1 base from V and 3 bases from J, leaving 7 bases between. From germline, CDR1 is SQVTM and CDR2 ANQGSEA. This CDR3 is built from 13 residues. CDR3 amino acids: CSVEGGHYNEQFF. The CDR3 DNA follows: TGCAGCGTTGAAGGAGGGCACTACAATGAGCAGTTCTTC.

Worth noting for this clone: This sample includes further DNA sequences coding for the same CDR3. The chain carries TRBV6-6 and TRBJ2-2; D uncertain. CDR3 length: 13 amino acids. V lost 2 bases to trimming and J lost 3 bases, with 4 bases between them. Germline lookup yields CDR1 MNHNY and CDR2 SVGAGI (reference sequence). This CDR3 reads CASSYTYTGELFF. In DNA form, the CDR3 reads TGTGCCAGCAGTTACACGTACACCGGGGAGCTGTTTTTT.

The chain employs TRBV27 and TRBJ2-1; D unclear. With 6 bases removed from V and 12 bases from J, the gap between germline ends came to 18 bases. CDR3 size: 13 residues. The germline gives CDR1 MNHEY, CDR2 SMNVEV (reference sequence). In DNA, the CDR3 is TGTGCCAGCAGAGACGCGAATGGCGGCCGGCAGTTCTTC. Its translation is CASRDANGGRQFF.

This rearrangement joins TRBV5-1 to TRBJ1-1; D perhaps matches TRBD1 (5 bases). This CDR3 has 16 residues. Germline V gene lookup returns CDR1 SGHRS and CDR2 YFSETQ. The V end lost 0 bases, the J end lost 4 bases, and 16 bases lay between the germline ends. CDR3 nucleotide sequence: TGCGCCAGCAGCTTGGCTGGGCGGAGGGGCGGCACTGAAGCTTTCTTT. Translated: CASSLAGRRGGTEAFF.

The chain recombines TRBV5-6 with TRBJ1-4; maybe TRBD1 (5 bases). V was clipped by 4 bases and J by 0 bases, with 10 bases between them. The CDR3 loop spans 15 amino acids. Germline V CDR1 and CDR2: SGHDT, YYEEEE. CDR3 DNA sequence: TGTGCCAGCAGCCGAACAGGATCAACTAATGAAAAACTGTTTTTT. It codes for CASSRTGSTNEKLFF.

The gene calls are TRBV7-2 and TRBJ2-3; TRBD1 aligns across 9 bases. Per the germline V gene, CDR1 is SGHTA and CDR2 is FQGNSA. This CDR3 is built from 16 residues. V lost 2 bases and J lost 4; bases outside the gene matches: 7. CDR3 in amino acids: CASSLRGTGWADTQYF. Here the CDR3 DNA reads TGTGCCAGCAGCTTAAGAGGGACAGGGTGGGCAGATACGCAGTATTTT.

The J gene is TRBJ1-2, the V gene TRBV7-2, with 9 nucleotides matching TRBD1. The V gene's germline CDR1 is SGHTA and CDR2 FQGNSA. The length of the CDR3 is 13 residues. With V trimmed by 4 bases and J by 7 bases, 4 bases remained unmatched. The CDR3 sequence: CASSSGQGTGYTF. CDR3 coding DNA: TGTGCCAGCAGCTCGGGACAGGGTACTGGCTACACCTTC.

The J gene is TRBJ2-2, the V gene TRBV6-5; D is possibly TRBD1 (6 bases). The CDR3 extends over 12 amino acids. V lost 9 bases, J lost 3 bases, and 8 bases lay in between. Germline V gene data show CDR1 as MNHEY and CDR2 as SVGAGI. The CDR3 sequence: CARPGDTGELFF. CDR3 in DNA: TGTGCCAGGCCAGGGGACACCGGGGAGCTGTTTTTT.

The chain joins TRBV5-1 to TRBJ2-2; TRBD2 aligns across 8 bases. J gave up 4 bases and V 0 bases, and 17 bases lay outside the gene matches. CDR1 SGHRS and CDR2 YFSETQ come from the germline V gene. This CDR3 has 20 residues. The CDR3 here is CASSLDLDSSGSFGTGELFF. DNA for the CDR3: TGCGCCAGCAGCTTGGACCTTGACTCGAGCGGGAGTTTTGGCACCGGGGAGCTGTTTTTT.

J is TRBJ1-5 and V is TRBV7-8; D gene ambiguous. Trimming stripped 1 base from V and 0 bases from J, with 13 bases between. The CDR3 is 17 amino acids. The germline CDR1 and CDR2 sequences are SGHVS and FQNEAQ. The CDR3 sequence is CASSLVWTSDSNQPQHF. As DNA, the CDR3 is TGTGCCAGCAGCTTAGTCTGGACGTCGGATAGCAATCAGCCCCAGCATTTT.

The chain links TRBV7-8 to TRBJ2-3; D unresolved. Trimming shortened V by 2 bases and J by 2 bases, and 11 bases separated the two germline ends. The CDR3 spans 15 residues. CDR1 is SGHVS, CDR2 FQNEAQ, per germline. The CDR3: CASSLMTSPTDTQYF. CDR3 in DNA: TGTGCCAGCAGCTTAATGACTTCCCCCACAGATACGCAGTATTTT.